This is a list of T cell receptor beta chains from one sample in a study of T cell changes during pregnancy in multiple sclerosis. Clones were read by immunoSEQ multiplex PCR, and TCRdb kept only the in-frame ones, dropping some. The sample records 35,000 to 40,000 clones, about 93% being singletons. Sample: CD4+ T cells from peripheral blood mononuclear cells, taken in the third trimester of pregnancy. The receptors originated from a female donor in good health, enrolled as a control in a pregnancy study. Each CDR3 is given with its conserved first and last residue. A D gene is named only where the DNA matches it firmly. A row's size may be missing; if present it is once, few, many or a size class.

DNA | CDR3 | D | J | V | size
TGTGCCAGCAGCTCCGGACTAGCCTGGGATACGCAGTATTTT | CASSSGLAWDTQYF | TRBD2 | TRBJ2-3 | TRBV13 | -
TGTGCCAGCAGTGAAGCTGGACAGGGATCCTACGAGCAGTACTTC | CASSEAGQGSYEQYF | TRBD1 | TRBJ2-7 | TRBV6-1 | -
TGTGCCAGCAGGTCCGGGGGGGGCAATCAGCCCCAGCATTTT | CASRSGGGNQPQHF | - | TRBJ1-5 | TRBV6-5 | -
TGCAGCGTTTACAAAGGCGGCGAGCAGTACTTC | CSVYKGGEQYF | - | TRBJ2-7 | TRBV29-1 | -
TGCGCCAGCAGACTTTGGGGACAGCTGAACACTGAAGCTTTCTTT | CASRLWGQLNTEAFF | TRBD1 | TRBJ1-1 | TRBV5-1 | -
TGTGCCAGCAGCATCTCTAGCGGGGGGGGCACAGATACGCAGTATTTT | CASSISSGGGTDTQYF | TRBD2 | TRBJ2-3 | TRBV7-9 | -
TGTGCCTGGACCTTCGGGAGTCGCGAGCAGTACTTC | CAWTFGSREQYF | - | TRBJ2-7 | TRBV30 | -
TGTGCCAGCAGTTACCTCTACAGGAACACTGAAGCTTTCTTT | CASSYLYRNTEAFF | - | TRBJ1-1 | TRBV6-5 | -
TGTGCCAGCAGTGACGGGCTGTCAGATACGCAGTATTTT | CASSDGLSDTQYF | - | TRBJ2-3 | TRBV6-4 | -
TGTGCCAGCAGCTCGCTAGCGGGGGATTGGGGTGAGCAGTTCTTC | CASSSLAGDWGEQFF | TRBD2 | TRBJ2-1 | TRBV11-2 | -
TGCGCCAGCAGCCAAACAACGGTACCGAGGGACATTCAGTACTTC | CASSQTTVPRDIQYF | - | TRBJ2-4 | TRBV4-1 | -
TGTGCCAGCAGCTTTCATCGGACAGCGAACACCGGGGAGCTGTTTTTT | CASSFHRTANTGELFF | - | TRBJ2-2 | TRBV7-9 | -
TGTGCCGACCGGAACCTGGACAGGGTCGATGGCTACACCTTC | CADRNLDRVDGYTF | TRBD1 | TRBJ1-2 | TRBV6-6 | -
TGTGCCATCAAGCCCCAGGGGGCGGATTACGAGCAGTACTTC | CAIKPQGADYEQYF | TRBD1 | TRBJ2-7 | TRBV10-3 | -
TGTGCCAGCAGTGGGGTTGGGACAGGGGGGGAAAAACTGTTTTTT | CASSGVGTGGEKLFF | TRBD1 | TRBJ1-4 | TRBV2 | -
TGTGCCAGCTCAGATGCGCAGGGGTACCAGCCCCAGCATTTT | CASSDAQGYQPQHF | - | TRBJ1-5 | TRBV18 | -
TGTGCCAGCAGCATAACTAGCGGTCCCTCGGGGGAGACCCAGTACTTC | CASSITSGPSGETQYF | TRBD2 | TRBJ2-5 | TRBV11-2 | -
TGTGCCACCTTGTCTGAGGGTAGCTCCTACAATGAGCAGTTCTTC | CATLSEGSSYNEQFF | - | TRBJ2-1 | TRBV6-5 | -
TGTGCCAGCAGCTTGGCGGGGGGTAATTCACCCCTCCACTTT | CASSLAGGNSPLHF | - | TRBJ1-6 | TRBV5-5 | once
TGTGCCAGCAGCTTTGGACAAACGAACACTGAAGCTTTCTTT | CASSFGQTNTEAFF | - | TRBJ1-1 | TRBV5-6 | -
TGTGCCAGCAGTGAAAGTGGGGGGGCCTTGCGCGAGCAGTACTTC | CASSESGGALREQYF | - | TRBJ2-7 | TRBV2 | -
TGTGCCAGCAGTTTAAAGACAGGACGAAGGGCTAGTACTGAAGCTTTCTTT | CASSLKTGRRASTEAFF | - | TRBJ1-1 | TRBV28 | -
TGTGCCAGCAGCCCCATCCGTGGGGGGCGGGGGGCGTACAATGAGCAGTTCTTC | CASSPIRGGRGAYNEQFF | TRBD2 | TRBJ2-1 | TRBV7-9 | -
TGTGCCAGCAGCTTAGTACTATACAATGAGCAGTTCTTC | CASSLVLYNEQFF | - | TRBJ2-1 | TRBV7-2 | -
TGTGCCAGCAGCTCCGTGGGGACAGGTGGTCAGAACTTC | CASSSVGTGGQNF | TRBD1 | TRBJ2-7 | TRBV2 | -
TGTGCCAGCTCTAGATCGACAGATACGCAGTATTTT | CASSRSTDTQYF | - | TRBJ2-3 | TRBV7-9 | once
TGTGCCAGCAACTTCAGGGGAGGGGATTCACCCCTCCACTTT | CASNFRGGDSPLHF | - | TRBJ1-6 | TRBV5-6 | -
TGTGCTAGCAGCTTAGCGGTAGCGGAAGAGACCCAGTACTTC | CASSLAVAEETQYF | - | TRBJ2-5 | TRBV7-7 | -
TGCGCCAGCAGCCCGGACACCTCCGGGGAGCTGTTTTTT | CASSPDTSGELFF | - | TRBJ2-2 | TRBV5-1 | -
TGTGCCAGCAGCTTAGAGGCTGGGGGGGAGCAGTACTTC | CASSLEAGGEQYF | - | TRBJ2-7 | TRBV7-9 | -
TGTGCCAGCAGTTTGAATCGGGACTGCTACGAGCAGTACTTC | CASSLNRDCYEQYF | - | TRBJ2-7 | TRBV6-8 | -
TGTGCCAGCACTCAAGGGGGCGGTAGCTCCTACAATGAGCAGTTCTTC | CASTQGGGSSYNEQFF | TRBD1 | TRBJ2-1 | TRBV2 | -
TGTGCCAGCAGCGTAGGAGCGTCGGGGGGCTCCACTGAAGCTTTCTTT | CASSVGASGGSTEAFF | - | TRBJ1-1 | TRBV9 | -
TGTGCCAGCAGCTTCGGCGGGGGGATTGAAAAACTGTTTTTT | CASSFGGGIEKLFF | - | TRBJ1-4 | TRBV5-4 | -
TGTGCCAGCAGTGAGGGCCCCTGGGACGAGCAGTACTTC | CASSEGPWDEQYF | - | TRBJ2-7 | TRBV6-1 | -
TGTGCCAGCAGCCAATCTCCGGGACTAGCGGGAGCGCTCTTC | CASSQSPGLAGALF | TRBD2 | TRBJ2-1 | TRBV13 | -
TGCGCCAGCAGCAACGGACAGGGGGCGGGAAATGAGCAGTTCTTC | CASSNGQGAGNEQFF | TRBD1 | TRBJ2-1 | TRBV5-1 | -
TGTGCCAGCAGCGCGACAGGAGAAACTAGCACAGATACGCAGTATTTT | CASSATGETSTDTQYF | - | TRBJ2-3 | TRBV9 | -
TGCAGCGTTTCCTCCGGGACAGACACTGAAGCTTTCTTT | CSVSSGTDTEAFF | TRBD1 | TRBJ1-1 | TRBV29-1 | -
TGTGCCACCAGCAGAGATCGGGTTAGCGGGGAGACCCAGTACTTC | CATSRDRVSGETQYF | TRBD2 | TRBJ2-5 | TRBV15 | once
TGTGCCAGCAGTGACCAGGGCGGGGTGAGCTCCTACAATGAGCAGTTCTTC | CASSDQGGVSSYNEQFF | - | TRBJ2-1 | TRBV6-4 | -
TGCGCCAGCAGCGGGGTCGGGCGGGACTCTGGAAACACCATATATTTT | CASSGVGRDSGNTIYF | - | TRBJ1-3 | TRBV5-1 | few
TGTGCCAGCGGGGGGACAGGGGGGATATCTGGGGCCAACGTCCTGACTTTC | CASGGTGGISGANVLTF | TRBD1 | TRBJ2-6 | TRBV25-1 | -